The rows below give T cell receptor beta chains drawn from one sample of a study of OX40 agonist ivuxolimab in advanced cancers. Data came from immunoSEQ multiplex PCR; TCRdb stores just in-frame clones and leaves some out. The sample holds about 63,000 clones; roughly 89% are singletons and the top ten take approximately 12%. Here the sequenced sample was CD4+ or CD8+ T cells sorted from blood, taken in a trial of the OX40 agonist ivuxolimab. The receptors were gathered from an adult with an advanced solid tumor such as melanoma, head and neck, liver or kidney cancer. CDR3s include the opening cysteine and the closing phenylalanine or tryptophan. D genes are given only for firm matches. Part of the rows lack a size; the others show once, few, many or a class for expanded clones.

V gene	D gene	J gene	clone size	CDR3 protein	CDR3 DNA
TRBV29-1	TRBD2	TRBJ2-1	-	CSVEGLAGAPPEYNEQFF	TGCAGCGTTGAGGGACTAGCGGGAGCGCCGCCGGAATACAATGAGCAGTTCTTC
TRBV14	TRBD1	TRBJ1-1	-	CASSYRGEAFF	TGTGCCAGCAGTTACAGGGGAGAAGCTTTCTTT
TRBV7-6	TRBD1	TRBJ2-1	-	CASSRLGTGVNEQFF	TGTGCCAGCAGCCGGCTCGGGACAGGGGTCAATGAGCAGTTCTTC
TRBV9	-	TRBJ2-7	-	CASSVRLNSHEQYF	TGTGCCAGCAGCGTAAGACTAAATTCCCACGAGCAGTACTTC
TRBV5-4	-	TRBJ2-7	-	CASSLGEKPLEQYF	TGTGCCAGCAGCTTGGGAGAAAAACCGCTCGAGCAGTACTTC
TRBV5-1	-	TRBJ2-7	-	CASSPGQNSHEQYF	TGCGCCAGCAGCCCCGGACAGAATAGCCACGAGCAGTACTTC
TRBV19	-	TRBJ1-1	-	CASSSWGESTEAFF	TGTGCCAGTAGTAGCTGGGGTGAGTCAACTGAAGCTTTCTTT
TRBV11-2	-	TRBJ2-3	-	CASSLDFVDTQYF	TGTGCCAGCAGCTTGGACTTCGTTGATACGCAGTATTTT
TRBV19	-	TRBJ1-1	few	CASSIGQIEAFF	TGTGCCAGTAGTATCGGGCAGATTGAAGCTTTCTTT
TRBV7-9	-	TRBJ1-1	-	CASSLAFPNTEAFF	TGTGCCAGCAGCTTAGCTTTCCCGAACACTGAAGCTTTCTTT
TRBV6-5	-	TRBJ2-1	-	CASSYSATNNEQFF	TGTGCCAGCAGTTACTCTGCCACCAACAATGAGCAGTTCTTC
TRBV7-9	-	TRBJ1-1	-	CASSLGRGGGPEAFF	TGTGCCAGCAGCTTAGGTAGGGGGGGCGGACCTGAAGCTTTCTTT
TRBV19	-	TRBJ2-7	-	CASSPKVGSYEQYF	TGTGCCAGTAGCCCTAAAGTGGGATCCTACGAGCAGTACTTC
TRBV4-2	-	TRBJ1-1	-	CASSQDTEAFF	TGTGCCAGCAGCCAAGACACTGAAGCTTTCTTT
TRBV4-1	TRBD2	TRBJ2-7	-	CASSQGTSVSYEQYF	TGCGCCAGCAGCCAAGGGACTAGCGTATCCTACGAGCAGTACTTC
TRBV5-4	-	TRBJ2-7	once	CASSLEIGGNPYEQYF	TGTGCCAGCAGCTTGGAAATCGGAGGGAACCCCTACGAGCAGTACTTC
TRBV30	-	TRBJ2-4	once	CAWSDGKNIQYF	TGTGCCTGGAGTGACGGGAAAAACATTCAGTACTTC
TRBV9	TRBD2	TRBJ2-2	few	CASSSAGANTGELFF	TGTGCCAGCAGCTCAGCGGGGGCGAACACCGGGGAGCTGTTTTTT
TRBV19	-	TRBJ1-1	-	CASRDSYGTEAFF	TGTGCCAGTAGGGACAGCTATGGCACTGAAGCTTTCTTT
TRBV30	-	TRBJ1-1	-	CAWVGVTEAFF	TGTGCCTGGGTGGGGGTAACTGAAGCTTTCTTT
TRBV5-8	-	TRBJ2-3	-	CASSQPDSNTDTQYF	TGTGCCAGCAGCCAACCCGACAGTAACACAGATACGCAGTATTTT
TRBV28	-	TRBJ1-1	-	CASSFRGLRTEAFF	TGTGCCAGCAGTTTCCGGGGATTAAGGACTGAAGCTTTCTTT
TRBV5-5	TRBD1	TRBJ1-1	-	CASSPGQGVAEAFF	TGTGCCAGCAGCCCGGGACAGGGGGTCGCTGAAGCTTTCTTT
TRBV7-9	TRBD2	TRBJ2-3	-	CASSLAGLAGGTTDTQYF	TGTGCCAGCAGCTTAGCGGGACTAGCGGGAGGCACCACAGATACGCAGTATTTT
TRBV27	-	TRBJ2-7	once	CASSLLQGKVYEQYF	TGTGCCAGCAGTTTATTACAGGGAAAGGTGTACGAGCAGTACTTC
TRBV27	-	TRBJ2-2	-	CASIPGDLMNTGELFF	TGTGCCAGCATCCCGGGGGACTTGATGAACACCGGGGAGCTGTTTTTT
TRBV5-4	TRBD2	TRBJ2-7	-	CASSFREAVREQYF	TGTGCCAGTAGCTTCCGGGAGGCGGTTAGGGAGCAGTACTTC
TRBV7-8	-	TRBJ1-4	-	CASSLNPGANEKLFF	TGTGCCAGCAGCTTAAATCCAGGAGCAAATGAAAAACTGTTTTTT
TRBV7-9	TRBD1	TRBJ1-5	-	CASSSGQGGQPQHF	TGTGCCAGCAGCTCTGGACAGGGCGGTCAGCCCCAGCATTTT
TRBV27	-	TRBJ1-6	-	CASGQSSYNSPLHF	TGTGCCAGCGGACAGAGCTCCTATAATTCACCCCTCCACTTT
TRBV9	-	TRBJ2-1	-	CASSVGSGSYNEQFF	TGTGCCAGCAGCGTAGGTAGTGGATCCTACAATGAGCAGTTCTTC
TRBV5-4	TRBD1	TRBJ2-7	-	CASSFGTGLGEQYF	TGTGCCAGCAGCTTCGGGACAGGCCTGGGGGAGCAGTACTTC
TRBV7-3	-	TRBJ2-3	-	CASSLVGRGPTDTQYF	TGTGCCAGCAGCTTAGTAGGGAGGGGGCCCACAGATACGCAGTATTTT
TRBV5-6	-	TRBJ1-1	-	CASSLGGNTEAFF	TGTGCCAGCAGCTTGGGTGGGAACACTGAAGCTTTCTTT
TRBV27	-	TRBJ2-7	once	CASSSTLASYEQYF	TGTGCCAGCAGTTCAACACTAGCCTCCTACGAGCAGTACTTC
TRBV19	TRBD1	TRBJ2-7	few	CASSMGQGIYEQYF	TGTGCCAGTAGTATGGGACAGGGAATCTACGAGCAGTACTTC
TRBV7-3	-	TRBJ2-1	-	CASSLGGSGNEQFF	TGTGCCAGCAGCTTAGGGGGGTCTGGAAATGAGCAGTTCTTC
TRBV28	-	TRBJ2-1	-	CASSSTGREGPEQFF	TGTGCCAGCAGTTCGACAGGTCGCGAGGGTCCTGAGCAGTTCTTC
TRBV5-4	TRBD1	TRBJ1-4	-	CASSYDRGFGEKLFF	TGTGCCAGCAGCTATGACAGGGGCTTCGGTGAAAAACTGTTTTTT
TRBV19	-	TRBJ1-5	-	CASSMGGRSNQPQHF	TGTGCCAGTAGTATGGGGGGGAGGAGCAATCAGCCCCAGCATTTT
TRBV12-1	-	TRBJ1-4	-	CASSFVYGNEKLFF	TGTGCCAGCAGCTTTGTCTATGGGAATGAAAAACTGTTTTTT
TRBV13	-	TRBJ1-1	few	CASSLMGLGTEAFF	TGTGCCAGCAGCTTAATGGGGCTGGGGACTGAAGCTTTCTTT
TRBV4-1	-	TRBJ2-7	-	CASSQVSLSSYEQYF	TGCGCCAGCAGCCAAGTAAGTTTATCGTCCTACGAGCAGTACTTC